A single sample gave rise to the 23 T cell receptor beta chains below, sequenced in a study of identical twins. In TCRdb, the 5' RACE reads were re-called with MiXCR into one record per CDR3 protein. The sample shows approximately 230,000 distinct CDR3 sequences, around 6.5% of them seen only once. These records were also assigned to another study, of T cells expressing NK-cell markers.

The sequenced sample was CD8+ T cells sorted from blood. These receptors originate from a woman between 18 and 30 years old in good health.

This clonotype was counted many times. This chain joins TRBV15 and TRBJ1-5; D unresolved. Germline loops: CDR1 LNHNV, CDR2 YYDKDF (reference sequence). The ends were cut back, 1 base at V and 4 bases at J, with 8 bases in the middle. The length of the CDR3 is 14 residues. CDR3 sequence: CATSRASSNQPQHF. CDR3 nucleotides: TGTGCCACCAGCAGAGCCAGTTCGAATCAGCCCCAGCATTTT.

There are many counts of this clonotype. The chain recombines TRBV10-3 with TRBJ1-5; D ambiguous. V shed 0 bases and J shed 2 bases, with 8 bases lying between them. Looked up from germline, CDR1 is ENHRY and CDR2 is SYGVKD. The CDR3 has 15 amino acids. CDR3 bases: TGTGCCATCAGTGAGTCGGGGAGCGGCAATCAGCCCCAGCATTTT. Its protein is CAISESGSGNQPQHF.

The sample holds many counts of this clonotype. The chain is built from TRBV28 and TRBJ1-5, with D hard to call. CDR1 is MDHEN, CDR2 SYDVKM, per germline. V lost 2 bases and J 0 bases, leaving 8 bases between the germline ends. The CDR3 is 15 residues long. For the CDR3, the DNA is TGTGCCAGCAGTTTAAGACGGCTTAGCAATCAGCCCCAGCATTTT. It translates to CASSLRRLSNQPQHF.

The chain couples TRBV13 to TRBJ2-7; 8 bases match TRBD2. Germline V gives CDR1 PRHDT, CDR2 FYEKMQ (reference sequence). J gave up 4 bases and V 1 base, and 6 bases lay outside the gene matches. The CDR3 is made up of 15 amino acids. The CDR3 region is CASSLESGGVYEQYF. CDR3 bases: TGTGCCAGCAGCTTAGAGTCGGGGGGGGTTTACGAGCAGTACTTC. Full variable domain (remainder filled in from reference TRBV13 and TRBJ2-7): AAGVIQSPRHLIKEKRETATLKCYPIPRHDTVYWYQQGPGQDPQFLISFYEKMQSDKGSIPDRFSAQQFSDYHSELNMSSLELGDSALYFCASSLESGGVYEQYFGPGTRLTVT.

This clonotype was recorded a few times. The rearrangement links TRBV19 to TRBJ2-1; 15 bases map to TRBD2. In germline, CDR1 is LNHDA, CDR2 SQIVND (reference sequence). The CDR3 is 15 residues long. V shed 1 base, J shed 9 bases, and the junction held 1 base outside the gene matches. DNA for the CDR3: TGTGCCAGTAGTATAGGGACTAGCGGGGGGGTTGAGCAGTTCTTC. Translation gives CASSIGTSGGVEQFF. The full variable domain, rest sourced from reference TRBV19 and TRBJ2-1, is DGGITQSPKYLFRKEGQNVTLSCEQNLNHDAMYWYRQDPGQGLRLIYYSQIVNDFQKGDIAEGYSVSREKKESFPLTVTSAQKNPTAFYLCASSIGTSGGVEQFFGPGTRLTVL.

In DNA form, the CDR3 reads TGCAGTGCCAAGGACTTTCAGGGTTACGTCGGCGAGCAGTACTTC. Its protein product is CSAKDFQGYVGEQYF. V gene TRBV20-1 combines with J gene TRBJ2-7; D might be TRBD1 or TRBD2, each matching 5 bases. The CDR3 totals 15 residues. Trimming removed 6 bases at V and 6 bases at J, with 24 bases between. CDR1 DFQATT and CDR2 SNEGSKA come from the germline V gene (reference sequence).

This clonotype was seen many times. The chain employs TRBV4-3 and TRBJ2-2; TRBD2 agrees at 7 bases. Germline CDR1 LGHNA, CDR2 YSLEER. The length of the CDR3 is 16 residues. The V gene end was trimmed by 1 base and the J gene end by 6 bases; junction bases not matched to a gene: 8. This chain's CDR3 is CASSQVASGRAGELFF. The CDR3 DNA reads as TGCGCCAGCAGCCAAGTCGCTAGCGGTCGCGCCGGGGAGCTGTTTTTT.

This clonotype has ten or more counts. This rearrangement joins TRBV30 to TRBJ2-5; weak D call: TRBD2 (5 bases). The germline V and J ends were trimmed by 2 bases and 5 bases, with 12 bases remaining between them. CDR1 and CDR2 (germline): GTSNPN, SVGIG (reference sequence). There are 13 residues in the CDR3. CDR3 region: CAWSSPPGETQYF. CDR3 nucleotides: TGTGCCTGGAGTAGCCCACCGGGGGAGACCCAGTACTTC.

The sample holds many counts of this clonotype. The chain is built from TRBV5-1 and TRBJ2-3; D unresolved. Germline V gene data show CDR1 as SGHRS and CDR2 as YFSETQ. The CDR3 loop spans 15 amino acids. Trimming pared 2 bases from V and 0 bases from J, leaving 10 bases between. The CDR3 DNA reads as TGCGCCAGCAGCTTTAGACTGTCTAGCACAGATACGCAGTATTTT. As protein: CASSFRLSSTDTQYF.

The chain uses TRBV3-1 and TRBJ2-5; 7 nucleotides match TRBD2. Germline V gene data show CDR1 as LGHDT and CDR2 as YNNKEL (reference sequence). The V gene end was trimmed by 3 bases and the J gene end by 5 bases; junction bases not matched to a gene: 15. The length of the CDR3 is 17 residues. CDR3 sequence (DNA): TGTGCCAGCAGCCAGGACTCGGGGACTAATTGGATGGAGACCCAGTACTTC. Protein sequence: CASSQDSGTNWMETQYF.

In this sample, this clonotype turned up many times. The chain couples TRBV12-3 or TRBV12-4 to TRBJ1-5; 8 bases map to TRBD1. This CDR3 is 16 amino acids long. V lost 1 base and J lost 3; bases outside the gene matches: 5. The CDR3 here is CASSLGTGIHNQPQHF. In DNA, the CDR3 is TGTGCCAGCAGTTTAGGGACAGGGATACACAATCAGCCCCAGCATTTT.

The rearrangement uses TRBV12-3 or TRBV12-4 and TRBJ1-4; TRBD1 might be the D (6 bases). The CDR3 contains 15 residues. V was trimmed by 2 bases and J by 6 bases, leaving 13 bases between them. The DNA of the CDR3 is TGTGCCAGCAGTTTATCGGGACACCAACATGAAAAACTGTTTTTT. This encodes CASSLSGHQHEKLFF.

The V and J genes are TRBV9 and TRBJ1-2; 8 bases agree with TRBD1. The germline gives CDR1 SGDLS, CDR2 YYNGEE. The CDR3 runs to 13 residues. V was pared by 3 bases and J by 3 bases, with 1 base of the junction left unmatched. The CDR3 is CASSEGQDYGYTF. CDR3 nucleotide sequence: TGTGCCAGCAGCGAGGGACAGGACTATGGCTACACCTTC.

The chain carries TRBV7-9 and TRBJ2-3; a weak D match, TRBD2 (6 bases). The CDR3 spans 14 residues. Germline lookup yields CDR1 SEHNR and CDR2 FQNEAQ (reference sequence). V was clipped by 5 bases and J by 6 bases, with 15 bases between them. The CDR3 DNA sequence: TGTGCCAGCAGCCCCAGCGGGTTGGGGGATACGCAGTATTTT. Its translation: CASSPSGLGDTQYF.

This clonotype showed up just a few times. Here the CDR3 reads CASSPAAAYEQYF. CDR3 nucleotide sequence: TGTGCCAGTAGTCCCGCTGCAGCGTACGAGCAGTACTTC. The chain carries TRBV19 and TRBJ2-7; D uncertain. This CDR3 contains 13 residues. In germline, CDR1 is LNHDA, CDR2 SQIVND (reference sequence). The V end lost 5 bases, the J end lost 4 bases, and 12 bases lay between the germline ends.

This clonotype was seen at least ten times. The gene calls are TRBV14 and TRBJ2-7; no reliable D call. CDR1 is SGHDN and CDR2 is FVKESK in the germline V gene. Deletions cut 2 bases from V and 0 bases from J, with 11 bases between. The CDR3 is 15 residues long. The CDR3 reads CASSQRTSSSYEQYF. The CDR3 DNA sequence: TGTGCCAGCAGCCAACGGACGTCCAGCTCCTACGAGCAGTACTTC.

This clonotype was picked up a small number of times. The chain is built from TRBV9 and TRBJ2-7, with D unresolved. The germline V and J ends were trimmed by 2 bases and 2 bases, with 11 bases remaining between them. The CDR3 is made up of 14 amino acids. Germline CDR1 reads SGDLS; CDR2 reads YYNGEE. The CDR3 here is CASSVSGFAYEQYF. DNA of the CDR3: TGTGCCAGCAGCGTTTCCGGGTTTGCCTACGAGCAGTACTTC.

At least ten counts were recorded for this clonotype. This chain uses TRBV4-1 with TRBJ2-2; D gene uncertain. V was clipped by 0 bases and J by 4 bases, with 9 bases between them. The V gene's germline CDR1 is MGHRA and CDR2 YSYEKL. The CDR3 contains 15 residues. The CDR3 nucleotides are TGCGCCAGCAGCCAAGATCCCAGGAGCACCGGGGAGCTGTTTTTT. Translation gives CASSQDPRSTGELFF.

The chain combines TRBV25-1 with TRBJ2-7; D unresolved. Germline lookup yields CDR1 MGHDK and CDR2 SYGVNS. CDR3 length: 12 residues. The V and J ends lost 4 bases and 8 bases respectively, with 12 bases between them. CDR3 sequence: CASSAGLRQQYF. The CDR3 region has the DNA TGTGCCAGCAGTGCCGGGTTACGTCAGCAGTACTTC.

The sample holds many counts of this clonotype. CDR3 in DNA: TGTGCCAGCAGCTTGGGACTAGCGGGGGCCCTTTCTGTC. It specifies CASSLGLAGALSV. The chain combines TRBV7-2 with TRBJ2-7; TRBD2 agrees at 14 bases. The CDR3 contains 13 residues. Looked up from germline, CDR1 is SGHTA and CDR2 is FQGNSA.

This clonotype came up a few times. This chain connects TRBV7-8 to TRBJ2-7, with TRBD1 matching 9 bases. Germline V gene lookup returns CDR1 SGHVS and CDR2 FQNEAQ. CDR3 length equals 15 residues. The V gene end was trimmed by 8 bases and the J gene end by 1 base; junction bases not matched to a gene: 9. Written as DNA, the CDR3 is TGTGCCAGCGGGATCGGACAGGGGACTTCCTACGAGCAGTACTTC. This gives the protein CASGIGQGTSYEQYF.

This clonotype was picked up a small number of times. The CDR3 here is CASSPSGGRTEQYF. CDR3 sequence (DNA): TGTGCCAGCAGCCCTAGCGGGGGTAGAACTGAGCAGTACTTC. J is TRBJ2-7 and V is TRBV9, with 10 bases that match TRBD2. Looked up from germline, CDR1 is SGDLS and CDR2 is YYNGEE. V lost 4 bases and J lost 7; bases outside the gene matches: 8. The CDR3 sequence is 14 residues long.

The rearrangement joins TRBV6-1 to TRBJ2-2, with a weak D call TRBD1 (5 bases). Germline V gene sequence: CDR1 MNHNS, CDR2 SASEGT. The CDR3 contains 17 residues. V was trimmed by 6 bases and J by 0 bases, leaving 17 bases between them. DNA of the CDR3: TGTGCCAGCAGCCCTTGGCAGGGCCCCTCGAACACCGGGGAGCTGTTTTTT. It yields the protein CASSPWQGPSNTGELFF.